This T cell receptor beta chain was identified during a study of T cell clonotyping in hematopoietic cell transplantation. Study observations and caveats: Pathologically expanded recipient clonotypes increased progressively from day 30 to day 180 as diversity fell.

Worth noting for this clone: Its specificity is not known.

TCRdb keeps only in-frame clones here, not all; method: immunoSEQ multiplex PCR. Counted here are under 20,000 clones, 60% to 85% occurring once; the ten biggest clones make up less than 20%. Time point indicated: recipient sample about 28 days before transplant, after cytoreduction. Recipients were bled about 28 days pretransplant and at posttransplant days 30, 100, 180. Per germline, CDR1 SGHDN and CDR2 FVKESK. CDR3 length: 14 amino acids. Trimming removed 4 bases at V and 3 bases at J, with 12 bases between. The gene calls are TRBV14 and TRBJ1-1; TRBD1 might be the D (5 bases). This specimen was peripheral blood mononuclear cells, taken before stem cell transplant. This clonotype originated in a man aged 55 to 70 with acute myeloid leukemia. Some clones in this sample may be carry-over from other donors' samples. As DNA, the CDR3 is TGTGCCAGCAGCCGAAGTCAGGGTGACACTGAAGCTTTCTTT. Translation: CASSRSQGDTEAFF.